These 6 T cell receptor beta chains share one sample of origin, sequenced in a study of shared clonotypes between healthy human individuals. Profiled with immunoSEQ multiplex PCR; TCRdb holds only in-frame clones, not every one. The table has hundreds of thousands of clones, about 80% seen once. The material sequenced was PBMCs. The source of these receptors is a woman between 40 and 50 years old in good health. Some clones in this sample may be carry-over from other donors' samples.

This clone was seen ten or more times. This chain links TRBV6-4 with TRBJ2-3; TRBD2 agrees at 7 bases. The CDR3 length is 14 residues. The V gene's germline CDR1 is MRHNA and CDR2 SNTAGT. The V and J ends lost 2 bases and 2 bases, in that order; junction bases with no gene match: 1. CDR3: CASSDGRATDTQYF. CDR3 sequence (DNA): TGTGCCAGCAGTGACGGGAGGGCCACAGATACGCAGTATTTT.

This chain connects TRBV4-1 to TRBJ1-2; D ambiguous. The CDR3 runs 15 residues. Germline values: CDR1 MGHRA, CDR2 YSYEKL. Trimming removed 2 bases from V and 4 bases from J, with 14 bases in between. CDR3: CASSQSAAGLYGYTF. The CDR3 nucleotides read TGCGCCAGCAGCCAATCTGCAGCAGGCCTCTATGGCTACACCTTC.

The chain is built from TRBV10-1 and TRBJ2-4; D perhaps matches TRBD1 (5 bases). CDR1 is WNHNN and CDR2 is SYGVQD in the germline V gene (reference sequence). The CDR3 runs 16 residues. V was pared by 2 bases and J by 1 base, with 12 bases between. CDR3: CASSEGAGIAKNIQYF. In DNA, the CDR3 is TGCGCCAGCAGTGAGGGGGCAGGTATTGCCAAAAACATTCAGTACTTC.

The chain is built from TRBV30 and TRBJ2-5, with D uncertain. V lost 2 bases to trimming and J lost 7 bases, with 8 bases between them. The CDR3 runs 11 residues. The germline CDR1 and CDR2 sequences are GTSNPN and SVGIG (reference sequence). The CDR3 loop is CAWSLLATQYF. CDR3 bases: TGTGCCTGGAGTCTATTGGCGACCCAGTACTTC.

The chain recombines TRBV28 with TRBJ1-5; the match to TRBD1 covers 9 bases. The length of the CDR3 is 16 residues. V gave up 2 bases and J gave up 2 bases; unmatched junction bases: 4. Germline CDR1 and CDR2: MDHEN and SYDVKM. The CDR3 loop reads CASSLGQGSGNQPQHF. The CDR3 nucleotides read TGTGCCAGCAGTTTAGGACAGGGGAGCGGCAATCAGCCCCAGCATTTT.

The chain links TRBV28 to TRBJ2-7, with D perhaps TRBD2 (6 bases). The CDR3 has 12 amino acids. Looked up from germline, CDR1 is MDHEN and CDR2 is SYDVKM. The ends were cut back, 4 bases at V and 4 bases at J, with 8 bases in the middle. CDR3 DNA: TGTGCCAGCAGTTATGGGGGGTACGAGCAGTACTTC. Its translation is CASSYGGYEQYF.